A single sample is the source of the 2 T cell receptor beta chains below, sequenced in a study of T-cell reconstitution after alpha-beta-depleted transplantation in children. For TCRbeta, the library was prepared with unique molecular identifiers. TCRdb processed the PCR reads anew with MiXCR; each CDR3 protein has one entry. The table has 450,000 to 600,000 distinct CDR3 sequences, approximately 32% seen once. Material: PBMCs from the stem cell graft donor, obtained from the stem cell graft. These receptors were obtained from a human donor who donated a stem cell graft to a child with aplastic anemia.

A few counts support this clonotype. This chain uses TRBV7-9 with TRBJ2-1, with D tentatively TRBD1 or TRBD2 (5 bases each). The germline CDR1 and CDR2 sequences are SEHNR and FQNEAQ (reference sequence). The CDR3 length is 14 residues. The V end lost 1 base, the J end lost 8 bases, and 12 bases lay between the germline ends. The CDR3 DNA is TGTGCCAGCAGCTTAGGTCCCGGGACCGATGAGCAGTTCTTC. Protein: CASSLGPGTDEQFF.

The chain has TRBV6-1 and TRBJ1-5; D perhaps matches TRBD1 (6 bases). Germline V gene sequence: CDR1 MNHNS, CDR2 SASEGT. With 8 bases removed from V and 3 bases from J, the gap between germline ends came to 17 bases. The length of the CDR3 is 15 residues. In nucleotides, the CDR3 is TGTGCCAGCTGGGGGGGGCAGGGACCCAATCAGCCCCAGCATTTT. It encodes CASWGGQGPNQPQHF.